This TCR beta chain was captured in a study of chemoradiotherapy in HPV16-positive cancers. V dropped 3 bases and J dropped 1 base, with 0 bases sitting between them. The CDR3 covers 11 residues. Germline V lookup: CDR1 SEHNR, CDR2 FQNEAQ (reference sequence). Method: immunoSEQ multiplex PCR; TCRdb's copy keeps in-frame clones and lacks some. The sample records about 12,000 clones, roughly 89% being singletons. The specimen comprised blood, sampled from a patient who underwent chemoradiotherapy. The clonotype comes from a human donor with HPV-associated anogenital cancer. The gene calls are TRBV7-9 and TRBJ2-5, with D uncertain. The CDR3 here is CASSFQETQYF. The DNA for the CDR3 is TGTGCCAGCAGCTTCCAAGAGACCCAGTACTTC.